What follows are 13 T cell receptor beta chains derived from one specimen sequenced in a study of patients and donors after allogeneic stem cell transplantation. From the RT-PCR reads, TCRdb called clonotypes with MiXCR, one entry per CDR3 protein. The repertoire holds about 410,000 distinct CDR3 sequences, roughly 16% seen once, with over 6% in the top ten. Sequencing was done on a sample of blood, either unsorted or a sorted T cell fraction (not recorded which). The receptors were gathered from a human donor who was either an allogeneic HSCT recipient or a stem cell or donor lymphocyte infusion donor (not recorded which). It is not recorded whose cells these are; they may come from a transplant donor.

This clonotype was counted a few times. This chain connects TRBV3-1 to TRBJ2-3; TRBD2 might be the D (5 bases). Germline CDR1 is LGHDT and CDR2 is YNNKEL (reference sequence). This CDR3 spans 13 amino acids. V dropped 4 bases and J dropped 7 bases, with 12 bases sitting between them. The CDR3 DNA reads as TGTGCCAGCAGCCCAAGGAGGAAGAATACGCAGTATTTT. Protein sequence: CASSPRRKNTQYF.

This clonotype was seen more than once but under ten times. The rearrangement uses TRBV4-2 and TRBJ2-3; 12 nucleotides agree with TRBD1. V shed 0 bases, J shed 6 bases, and the junction held 10 bases outside the gene matches. CDR3 length: 18 residues. Germline CDR1 LGHNA, CDR2 YNFKEQ. The CDR3 is CASSQEARGQGAWDTQYF. The CDR3 DNA follows: TGTGCCAGCAGCCAAGAAGCTAGGGGACAGGGGGCCTGGGATACGCAGTATTTT.

The chain joins TRBV5-5 to TRBJ1-2, with a possible D match to TRBD1 (6 bases). Trimming removed 4 bases at V and 0 bases at J, with 22 bases between. CDR1 and CDR2 (germline): SGHKS, YYEKEE (reference sequence). The CDR3 contains 18 residues. Here the CDR3 reads CASSLTLPYRVANYGYTF. In nucleotides, the CDR3 is TGTGCCAGCAGCCTCACTCTCCCATACAGGGTGGCTAACTATGGCTACACCTTC.

This chain links TRBV24-1 with TRBJ1-5; TRBD1 agrees at 8 bases. The CDR3 has 17 amino acids. CDR1 KGHDR and CDR2 SFDVKD come from the germline V gene. V gave up 2 bases and J gave up 2 bases; unmatched junction bases: 7. The CDR3 spells CATSDWTTGEGNQPQHF. The CDR3 region has the DNA TGTGCCACCAGTGATTGGACGACAGGGGAAGGCAATCAGCCCCAGCATTTT.

The chain uses TRBV18 and TRBJ2-7; 7 bases line up with TRBD2. J gave up 1 base and V 5 bases, and 8 bases lay outside the gene matches. CDR1 KGHSH and CDR2 LQKENI come from the germline V gene. CDR3 length equals 15 residues. CDR3 nucleotides: TGTGCCAGCTCATCGAGCGGGGTTCATTCCTACGAGCAGTACTTC. Encoded protein: CASSSSGVHSYEQYF.

This clonotype showed up just a few times. The gene calls are TRBV2 and TRBJ2-7; D is unclear. CDR1 SNHLY and CDR2 FYNNEI come from the germline V gene. V was shortened by 4 bases and J by 7 bases, with 8 bases between the two germline ends. The CDR3 extends over 11 amino acids. The DNA of the CDR3 is TGTGCCAGCAGTGGGGCCCGGGAGCAGTACTTC. It translates to CASSGAREQYF.

The chain links TRBV2 to TRBJ1-1; no reliable D call. Germline assignment: CDR1 SNHLY and CDR2 FYNNEI. This CDR3 is built from 12 residues. Deletions cut 10 bases from V and 3 bases from J, with 12 bases between. In DNA form, the CDR3 reads TGTGCCACCACCGGGGTTCACACTGAAGCTTTCTTT. As protein: CATTGVHTEAFF.

A few counts support this clonotype. The chain combines TRBV7-9 with TRBJ1-1; 7 bases fit TRBD1. In germline, CDR1 is SEHNR, CDR2 FQNEAQ (reference sequence). The CDR3 has 15 amino acids. V shed 1 base, J shed 1 base, and the junction held 3 bases outside the gene matches. CDR3 in DNA: TGTGCCAGCAGCTTAGGGACAGGTTCGAACACTGAAGCTTTCTTT. Translated: CASSLGTGSNTEAFF. Based on the CDR3 plus reference TRBV7-9 and TRBJ1-1, the full variable domain is DTGVSQNPRHKITKRGQNVTFRCDPISEHNRLYWYRQTLGQGPEFLTYFQNEAQLEKSRLLSDRFSAERPKGSFSTLEIQRTEQGDSAMYLCASSLGTGSNTEAFFGQGTRLTVV.

This clonotype showed up just a few times. This chain connects TRBV7-9 to TRBJ1-1; a possible D gene is TRBD1 (5 bases). The CDR3 covers 15 residues. Germline CDR1 SEHNR, CDR2 FQNEAQ (reference sequence). V was pared by 6 bases and J by 0 bases, with 14 bases between. In nucleotides, the CDR3 is TGTGCCAGCAGTCCGACCCTGGGACTGAACACTGAAGCTTTCTTT. Protein sequence: CASSPTLGLNTEAFF.

This clonotype was recorded many times. The rearrangement links TRBV12-3 or TRBV12-4 to TRBJ1-4; 8 bases fit TRBD1. J was trimmed by 3 bases and V by 6 bases; bases with no gene match: 6. This CDR3 is built from 15 residues. The DNA for the CDR3 is TGTGCCAGCAGACCTCCGGGACAGGCTAATGAAAAACTGTTTTTT. Its translation is CASRPPGQANEKLFF.

The chain combines TRBV5-6 with TRBJ2-7; a weak D match, TRBD1 (5 bases). CDR1 and CDR2 from the germline V gene are SGHDT and YYEEEE. The V and J ends lost 0 bases and 5 bases respectively, with 12 bases between them. The CDR3 spans 14 residues. DNA for the CDR3: TGTGCCAGCAGCTTGGGCCAGGGCCTAGACGAGCAGTACTTC. Residues: CASSLGQGLDEQYF.

This clonotype appeared a few times. V is TRBV6-2 or TRBV6-3 and J is TRBJ2-7, with 7 bases identical to TRBD1. Per the germline V gene, CDR1 is MNHEY and CDR2 is SVGEGT. The junction had 4 bases not matched to a gene; V was cut back by 2 bases and J by 3 bases. CDR3 length equals 14 residues. CDR3 bases: TGTGCCAGCAGTTACGCGGACAGGTACTACGAGCAGTACTTC. It yields the protein CASSYADRYYEQYF.

This clonotype was seen a few times. The chain's CDR3 is CASSQGGGRGQDPYEQYF. Written as DNA, the CDR3 is TGTGCCAGCAGCCAAGGGGGAGGTAGGGGACAGGACCCCTACGAGCAGTACTTC. The rearrangement uses TRBV4-2 and TRBJ2-7; 8 nucleotides match TRBD1. CDR3 length: 18 residues. Looked up from germline, CDR1 is LGHNA and CDR2 is YNFKEQ. V trimming: 1 base; J trimming: 2 bases; junction bases outside the gene matches: 13.